This T cell receptor beta chain was captured in a study of T cell responses to AZD1222 COVID-19 vaccine. Regarding this clone: The antigen is unknown.

General study results and limits: Clonal diversity was possibly underestimated, and the donors were mostly white British, with more females. Scientists sampled the repertoires only once the peak T cell response had passed.

The CDR3 covers 17 residues. The V and J ends lost 4 bases and 6 bases, in that order; junction bases with no gene match: 14. The V gene's germline CDR1 is LGHDT and CDR2 YNNKEL (reference sequence). Clones were read by immunoSEQ multiplex PCR, and TCRdb kept only the in-frame ones, dropping some. The sample carries 56,000 or so clones, over 70% recorded once. The chain links TRBV3-1 (or the pseudogene TRBV3-2) to TRBJ2-1, with 8 positions matching TRBD2. This receptor was identified in an adult who received the AZD1222 COVID-19 vaccine. The starting material was peripheral blood, obtained 28 days after the second AZD1222 dose. Written as DNA, the CDR3 is TGTGCCAGCAGCCCGGAAAGGGGACTAGGGGTACCCAATGAGCAGTTCTTC. Amino acid sequence: CASSPERGLGVPNEQFF.